This T cell receptor (beta chain) came from a study of blood T cell repertoires in COVID-19. For the study at large: Acute and convalescent COVID-19 samples came from the United States, Italy and Spain.

The CDR3 spans 14 residues. Per the germline V gene, CDR1 is GTSNPN and CDR2 is SVGIG (reference sequence). Trimming took 8 bases from V and 6 from J; bases not matched to a gene: 7. Methods used by the authors: Amplification of reference gene primers was used by the study to estimate nucleated cell counts. Measured with immunoSEQ multiplex PCR; TCRdb has only the in-frame clones, and not every one. For V, J and clone size, that table is used; D and trimming come from the DNA. The sample gives about 83,000 clones, roughly 90% of which show up once; approximately 15% is in the top ten. The chain joins TRBV30 to TRBJ2-2; 12 nucleotides line up with TRBD2. The material sequenced was peripheral blood. The clonotype comes from a woman older than 75 with active or convalescent COVID-19. The DNA for the CDR3 is TGTGCCGGACCTAGCGGGGGGGCCTCCGGGGAGCTGTTTTTT. Translating it yields CAGPSGGASGELFF.